Given below is one T cell receptor beta chain in context. Original handling: Amplification of reference gene primers was used by the study to estimate nucleated cell counts. Sequencing used immunoSEQ multiplex PCR; TCRdb keeps in-frame clones, though not all of them. V and J calls and clone size are those listed in that table; D and trimming were worked out from the DNA. In the table there are some 270,000 clones, approximately 89% of which are singletons. The CDR3 has 14 residues. Germline V CDR1 and CDR2: MDHEN, SYDVKM. After removal of 8 bases from V and 5 bases from J, the junction contained 11 bases not matched to a gene. These data are taken from a study of blood T cell repertoires in COVID-19. Turning to the study itself: Acute-phase and convalescent COVID-19 samples originated in the United States, Italy and Spain. The analysed material was cDNA or gDNA that came from T cells, B-cell-depleted T cells, or PBMCs.

The receptor was derived from a woman in her fifties or sixties who had recovered from COVID-19. J is TRBJ2-7 and V is TRBV28, with TRBD1 matching 8 bases. Sequencing was done on a sample of peripheral blood. The CDR3: CASGIAQGVNEQYF. DNA for the CDR3: TGTGCCAGCGGTATTGCACAGGGGGTAAACGAGCAGTACTTC.